Following are 25 T cell receptor beta chains from one sample sequenced in a study of cytomegalovirus exposure and HLA in healthy donors. Vbeta (60) and Jbeta (13) primers were used in the PCR. Assay: immunoSEQ multiplex PCR; the TCRdb copy retains only in-frame clones and omits some. Here the sample spans 90,000 to 120,000 clones, under 80% being singletons. Sequenced material: PBMCs. These TCRs come from a woman between 45 and 60 years old in good health and CMV-seropositive.

This chain connects TRBV5-1 to TRBJ1-2; the D gene is possibly TRBD1 (6 bases). This CDR3 spans 15 amino acids. V was pared by 0 bases and J by 0 bases, with 9 bases between. Germline V gene sequence: CDR1 SGHRS, CDR2 YFSETQ. In nucleotides, the CDR3 is TGCGCCAGCAGCTTGGAAACAGGGCCTAACTATGGCTACACCTTC. Amino acid sequence: CASSLETGPNYGYTF.

This chain joins TRBV7-8 and TRBJ2-3; TRBD2 matches 11 bases. Germline trimming cut 2 bases from V and 2 bases from J; bases unmatched to any gene: 9. The CDR3 has 18 residues. Germline-derived CDR1 and CDR2 are SGHVS and FQNEAQ. For the CDR3, the DNA is TGTGCCAGCAGCTTAAAAAATCCTAGCGGGAGGTACACAGATACGCAGTATTTT. This codes for CASSLKNPSGRYTDTQYF.

There are a few counts of this clone. J is TRBJ1-1 and V is TRBV4-1; 9 bases fit TRBD1. The V gene's germline CDR1 is MGHRA and CDR2 YSYEKL. V was pared by 3 bases and J by 3 bases, with 5 bases of the junction left unmatched. There are 15 residues in the CDR3. Written as DNA, the CDR3 is TGCGCCAGCAGCCAGGGTACAGGGGGCGACACTGAAGCTTTCTTT. It yields the protein CASSQGTGGDTEAFF.

The rearrangement links TRBV19 to TRBJ1-2, with 9 bases identical to TRBD1. The CDR3 spans 14 residues. Germline lookup yields CDR1 LNHDA and CDR2 SQIVND (reference sequence). V dropped 3 bases and J dropped 4; count of bases not matched to a gene: 3. Here the CDR3 DNA reads TGTGCCAGTAGTATCCGGGACAGGGCCTATGGCTACACCTTC. Translation: CASSIRDRAYGYTF. The whole variable domain, filled in from reference TRBV19 and TRBJ1-2, reads DGGITQSPKYLFRKEGQNVTLSCEQNLNHDAMYWYRQDPGQGLRLIYYSQIVNDFQKGDIAEGYSVSREKKESFPLTVTSAQKNPTAFYLCASSIRDRAYGYTFGSGTRLTVV.

This chain uses TRBV10-3 with TRBJ2-3, with 7 bases that match TRBD2. Per germline, CDR1 ENHRY and CDR2 SYGVKD. The length of the CDR3 is 14 residues. V shed 9 bases and J 4 bases; nucleotides not matched to a gene: 10. This CDR3 is CAMQRGGRADTQYF. In DNA, the CDR3 is TGTGCCATGCAGCGGGGCGGGAGAGCAGATACGCAGTATTTT.

This chain links TRBV15 with TRBJ1-1; D not certain. Germline loops: CDR1 LNHNV, CDR2 YYDKDF (reference sequence). This CDR3 comprises 17 residues. Trimming stripped 0 bases from V and 1 base from J, with 15 bases between. This CDR3 is CATSRDLGRWENTEAFF. The CDR3 coding sequence is TGTGCCACCAGCAGAGATTTGGGGAGGTGGGAGAACACTGAAGCTTTCTTT.

V and J are TRBV27 and TRBJ2-1, with 11 nucleotides matching TRBD2. The CDR3 is 15 residues long. J gave up 8 bases and V 4 bases, and 7 bases lay outside the gene matches. Germline V gene sequence: CDR1 MNHEY, CDR2 SMNVEV (reference sequence). The CDR3 loop is CASSSLAGDIDEQFF. The CDR3 DNA reads as TGTGCCAGCAGTTCACTAGCGGGAGATATAGATGAGCAGTTCTTC.

The chain uses TRBV4-1 and TRBJ2-6; TRBD2 matches at 12 bases. Trimming took 4 bases from V and 1 from J; bases not matched to a gene: 8. The germline CDR1 and CDR2 sequences are MGHRA and YSYEKL. The CDR3 consists of 19 residues. As DNA, the CDR3 is TGCGCCAGCAGCCGAGACGGAGGACTAGCGGGATCTGGGGCCAACGTCCTGACTTTC. Translated, it gives CASSRDGGLAGSGANVLTF.

Regarding this clone: The germline gene is not matched at one end of the junction; a read error may be the cause. V is TRBV7-9 and J is TRBJ2-3; tentative D call: TRBD2 (5 bases). Germline lookup yields CDR1 SEHNR and CDR2 FQNEAQ (reference sequence). The CDR3 is 16 amino acids. CDR3 DNA sequence: TGTTCCAGCAGCTTAGCAGAGGGCGGTTACACAGATACGCAGTATTTT. It encodes CSSSLAEGGYTDTQYF.

This clone showed up just a few times. V and J are TRBV6-5 and TRBJ2-7; TRBD1 aligns across 8 bases. With V trimmed by 4 bases and J by 6 bases, 14 bases remained unmatched. Looked up from germline, CDR1 is MNHEY and CDR2 is SVGAGI. The CDR3 has 16 amino acids. The CDR3 loop reads CASSLVSGQGKSEQYF. DNA for the CDR3: TGTGCCAGCAGTTTGGTCTCCGGACAGGGTAAGAGCGAGCAGTACTTC.

The rearrangement uses TRBV18 and TRBJ1-4; D gene uncertain. The ends were cut back, 3 bases at V and 0 bases at J, with 11 bases in the middle. The CDR3 sequence is 16 residues long. CDR1 is KGHSH, CDR2 LQKENI, per germline. In DNA, the CDR3 is TGTGCCAGCTCACCCCAGGAGGACGCAACTAATGAAAAACTGTTTTTT. Translating it yields CASSPQEDATNEKLFF.

This sequence joins TRBV28 and TRBJ2-1; 13 bases are shared with TRBD2. CDR1 and CDR2 from the germline V gene are MDHEN and SYDVKM. The CDR3 totals 19 residues. Trimming removed 3 bases from V and 4 bases from J; junction bases left unmatched: 12. CDR3 residues: CASSFLGLAGALRYNEQFF. CDR3 coding DNA: TGTGCCAGCAGTTTCCTCGGACTAGCGGGAGCTCTGAGGTACAATGAGCAGTTCTTC.

V and J are TRBV7-9 and TRBJ2-7, with 10 bases fitting TRBD2. V gave up 1 base and J gave up 1 base; unmatched junction bases: 13. This CDR3 has 19 amino acids. Germline V CDR1 and CDR2: SEHNR, FQNEAQ (reference sequence). The CDR3 protein is CASSLGASGSLPRSYEQYF. CDR3 coding DNA: TGTGCCAGCAGCTTAGGGGCTAGCGGGAGCCTCCCCCGGTCCTACGAGCAGTACTTC.

The chain employs TRBV5-8 and TRBJ1-5; unclear D gene. Trimming removed 2 bases at V and 0 bases at J, with 6 bases between. The CDR3 consists of 14 residues. The germline V gene encodes CDR1 SGHTS and CDR2 YDEGEE. The CDR3 DNA follows: TGTGCCAGCAGCTTCCAATTTAGCAATCAGCCCCAGCATTTT. It codes for CASSFQFSNQPQHF.

The chain has TRBV27 and TRBJ2-2; 12 bases agree with TRBD2. V was pared by 8 bases and J by 6 bases, with 4 bases of the junction left unmatched. The length of the CDR3 is 14 residues. CDR1 and CDR2 from the germline V gene are MNHEY and SMNVEV (reference sequence). The CDR3 coding sequence is TGTGCCAGCCTAGCGGGGGGGCCTTCCGGGGAGCTGTTTTTT. Protein product: CASLAGGPSGELFF.

For the CDR3, the DNA is TGTGCCACCAGCAGAGCCAGGGCTAGGGGTGAAAAACTGTTTTTT. As protein: CATSRARARGEKLFF. The rearrangement uses TRBV15 and TRBJ1-4; D is possibly TRBD1 (5 bases). Trimming left V 1 base short and J 7 bases short, with 13 bases between. The CDR3 extends over 15 amino acids. The germline gives CDR1 LNHNV, CDR2 YYDKDF (reference sequence).

This clone showed up just once. The chain combines TRBV5-4 with TRBJ1-2, with D possibly TRBD1 on 6 matching bases. This CDR3 is 16 amino acids long. V gave up 0 bases and J gave up 0 bases, with 12 bases separating them. Per germline, CDR1 SGHNT and CDR2 YYREEE (reference sequence). In DNA, the CDR3 is TGTGCCAGCAGCTTGGGGCAGGGGACTACTAACTATGGCTACACCTTC. The encoded protein is CASSLGQGTTNYGYTF. The variable domain in full, completed from reference TRBV5-4 and TRBJ1-2, reads ETGVTQSPTHLIKTRGQQVTLRCSSQSGHNTVSWYQQALGQGPQFIFQYYREEENGRGNFPPRFSGLQFPNYSSELNVNALELDDSALYLCASSLGQGTTNYGYTFGSGTRLTVV.

The DNA for the CDR3 is TGCGCCAGCAGTGAGTTCTTGAACACTGAAGCTTTCTTT. This codes for CASSEFLNTEAFF. The chain uses TRBV10-1 and TRBJ1-1; D is unclear. The V end lost 1 base, the J end lost 0 bases, and 3 bases lay between the germline ends. This CDR3 spans 13 amino acids. Per the germline V gene, CDR1 is WNHNN and CDR2 is SYGVQD (reference sequence).

The rearrangement links TRBV19 to TRBJ2-7; 9 bases match TRBD2. The CDR3 runs 16 residues. The germline CDR1 and CDR2 sequences are LNHDA and SQIVND (reference sequence). V gave up 2 bases and J gave up 4 bases; unmatched junction bases: 9. CDR3 residues: CASSISLGTSLYEQYF. The CDR3 DNA reads TGTGCCAGTAGTATATCCCTCGGGACTAGCCTTTACGAGCAGTACTTC.

This clone was found a few times. The V call is TRBV6-1, the J call TRBJ1-2; D possibly corresponds to TRBD1 (5 bases). V was cut by 4 bases and J by 8 bases, with 11 bases left in between. The CDR3 spans 12 residues. CDR1 MNHNS and CDR2 SASEGT come from the germline V gene. DNA for the CDR3: TGTGCCAGCAGTGCCAGGGTCGGGGGCTACACCTTC. Translated: CASSARVGGYTF.

The rearrangement links TRBV7-9 to TRBJ2-1; 8 positions agree with TRBD1. CDR1 and CDR2 (germline): SEHNR, FQNEAQ (reference sequence). Trimming cost V 0 bases and J 3 bases; bases outside gene matches: 4. CDR3 length equals 16 residues. The CDR3 loop is CASSLAGTGYYNEQFF. DNA for the CDR3: TGTGCCAGCAGCTTAGCGGGGACAGGCTACTACAATGAGCAGTTCTTC.

The chain combines TRBV6-1 with TRBJ1-6; no clear D. CDR1 MNHNS and CDR2 SASEGT come from the germline V gene. The CDR3 sequence is 14 residues long. V was trimmed by 5 bases and J by 10 bases, leaving 15 bases between them. The CDR3 bases are TGTGCCAGCAGTACATGGGCAGGAGGGTCACCCCTCCACTTT. It encodes CASSTWAGGSPLHF.

The genes are TRBV7-6 and TRBJ2-1; 12 nucleotides align to TRBD2. The junction had 12 bases not matched to a gene; V was cut back by 5 bases and J by 7 bases. Germline V gene sequence: CDR1 SGHVS, CDR2 FNYEAQ. This CDR3 contains 17 residues. CDR3 in amino acids: CASSPYVPSGRGNEQFF. CDR3 DNA sequence: TGTGCCAGCAGCCCATACGTCCCTAGCGGGAGGGGGAATGAGCAGTTCTTC.

J is TRBJ2-1 and V is TRBV5-1, with 10 bases matching TRBD2. V lost 5 bases, J lost 5 bases, and 7 bases stayed unmatched. From germline, CDR1 is SGHRS and CDR2 YFSETQ. This CDR3 has 15 amino acids. The CDR3 nucleotides are TGCGCCAGCAGGCCCGGGACTAGCGCCCACAATGAGCAGTTCTTC. Amino acids: CASRPGTSAHNEQFF.

The chain carries TRBV5-1 and TRBJ2-3; D may be TRBD1 (6 bases). Germline lookup yields CDR1 SGHRS and CDR2 YFSETQ. CDR3 size: 14 residues. V was trimmed by 6 bases and J by 4 bases, leaving 15 bases between them. CDR3 protein: CASKVRQGPDTQYF. CDR3 in DNA: TGCGCCAGCAAAGTACGGCAGGGGCCAGATACGCAGTATTTT. The full variable domain, its missing parts supplied by reference TRBV5-1 and TRBJ2-3, is KAGVTQTPRYLIKTRGQQVTLSCSPISGHRSVSWYQQTPGQGLQFLFEYFSETQRNKGNFPGRFSGRQFSNSRSEMNVSTLELGDSALYLCASKVRQGPDTQYFGPGTRLTVL.